Each of the 23 T cell receptor beta chains below was sequenced from the same sample in a study of blood T cell repertoires in COVID-19. Method: immunoSEQ multiplex PCR; TCRdb's copy keeps in-frame clones and lacks some. Among 200,000 to 250,000 clones listed, more than 75% were seen once. What was sequenced was peripheral blood. The receptor set was obtained from a woman over 75 with COVID-19, enrolled during active disease.

CDR3 region: CASSFRTSGRTTYEQYF. DNA for the CDR3: TGTGCCAGCAGCTTTAGGACTAGCGGGAGGACCACCTACGAGCAGTACTTC. This chain uses TRBV6-2 or TRBV6-3 with TRBJ2-7; 14 bases agree with TRBD2. Germline lookup yields CDR1 MNHEY and CDR2 SVGEGT. The V and J ends lost 6 bases and 2 bases, in that order; junction bases with no gene match: 9. The CDR3 spans 17 residues.

The chain combines TRBV11-2 with TRBJ2-7; 7 nucleotides match TRBD2. The trim removed 5 bases at V and 4 bases at J, leaving 5 bases unmatched. The CDR3 is made up of 13 amino acids. Germline V lookup: CDR1 SGHAT, CDR2 FQNNGV. CDR3 DNA sequence: TGTGCCAGCAGCGGGGGGGTGTTTTACGAGCAGTACTTC. This sequence encodes CASSGGVFYEQYF.

CDR3 sequence reads: CACQGQSYEQYF. In DNA, the CDR3 is TGTGCCTGCCAGGGGCAGTCCTACGAGCAGTACTTC. The gene calls are TRBV28 and TRBJ2-7; the D gene is possibly TRBD1 (6 bases). The germline CDR1 and CDR2 sequences are MDHEN and SYDVKM. The CDR3 length is 12 residues. The V end was cut by 11 bases, the J end by 1 base, with 12 bases between.

V usage is TRBV28 and J usage is TRBJ1-1, with D uncertain. This CDR3 has 11 amino acids. In germline, CDR1 is MDHEN, CDR2 SYDVKM. V was cut by 7 bases and J by 1 base, with 4 bases left in between. The CDR3 loop reads CASTKNTEAFF. Written as DNA, the CDR3 is TGTGCCAGCACTAAGAACACTGAAGCTTTCTTT.

The V gene is TRBV11-2, the J gene TRBJ1-3; maybe TRBD1 (6 bases). Germline V gene lookup returns CDR1 SGHAT and CDR2 FQNNGV. CDR3 length: 16 residues. V gave up 5 bases and J gave up 0 bases, with 14 bases separating them. For the CDR3, the DNA is TGTGCCAGCAGCAATAACAGGGCAAGCTCTGGAAACACCATATATTTT. It yields the protein CASSNNRASSGNTIYF. The entire variable domain, with the rest obtained from reference TRBV11-2 and TRBJ1-3, is as follows: EAGVAQSPRYKIIEKRQSVAFWCNPISGHATLYWYQQILGQGPKLLIQFQNNGVVDDSQLPKDRFSAERLKGVDSTLKIQPAKLEDSAVYLCASSNNRASSGNTIYFGEGSWLTVV.

The rearrangement uses TRBV5-3 and TRBJ1-1; D not certain. TRBV5-3 is treated as an ORF (open reading frame) with a function not yet certain. Trimming shortened V by 4 bases and J by 8 bases, and 15 bases separated the two germline ends. The CDR3 covers 13 residues. CDR3 in amino acids: CARSPGWVVEAFF. As DNA, the CDR3 is TGTGCCAGAAGCCCCGGGTGGGTTGTAGAAGCTTTCTTT.

This chain links TRBV11-2 with TRBJ1-1; D is unresolved. Deletions cut 2 bases from V and 3 bases from J, with 7 bases between. The CDR3 has 13 amino acids. Germline CDR1 SGHAT, CDR2 FQNNGV. CDR3 loop: CASSLRRDTEAFF. CDR3 DNA sequence: TGTGCCAGCAGCTTAAGGAGGGACACTGAAGCTTTCTTT.

V gene TRBV16 combines with J gene TRBJ1-3; 7 bases match TRBD1. The length of the CDR3 is 15 residues. Germline lookup yields CDR1 KGHSY and CDR2 FQNENV. V lost 4 bases and J lost 3; bases outside the gene matches: 6. For the CDR3, the DNA is TGTGCCAGCAGCCGCAACAGGGGAGATGGAAACACCATATATTTT. Its protein is CASSRNRGDGNTIYF.

J is TRBJ2-3 and V is TRBV24-1; 11 bases map to TRBD1. Germline V gene sequence: CDR1 KGHDR, CDR2 SFDVKD. Unmatched junction bases numbered 4, after V lost 1 base and J lost 2 bases. The CDR3 is 17 residues long. DNA of the CDR3: TGTGCCACCAGTGATTTACCGGGACAGGGGGACACAGATACGCAGTATTTT. Encoded protein: CATSDLPGQGDTDTQYF.

V gene TRBV20-1 combines with J gene TRBJ2-5; D is possibly TRBD2 (5 bases). The germline gives CDR1 DFQATT, CDR2 SNEGSKA (reference sequence). The CDR3 sequence is 13 residues long. The V end was cut by 3 bases, the J end by 7 bases, with 15 bases between. CDR3 sequence (DNA): TGCAGTGCTAGTTCGAGGGCGGAAGGGACCCAGTACTTC. This encodes CSASSRAEGTQYF.

This chain uses TRBV19 with TRBJ2-6; tentative D call: TRBD2 (6 bases). With 8 bases removed from V and 4 bases from J, the gap between germline ends came to 12 bases. The germline CDR1 and CDR2 sequences are LNHDA and SQIVND (reference sequence). The CDR3 is 14 residues long. The CDR3 reads CASWDFEGANVLTF. The CDR3 DNA reads as TGTGCCAGTTGGGACTTCGAGGGGGCCAACGTCCTGACTTTC.

The chain joins TRBV18 to TRBJ2-6, with a possible D match to TRBD1 (6 bases). CDR3 length: 15 residues. Germline CDR1 is KGHSH and CDR2 is LQKENI. V was cut by 8 bases and J by 1 base, with 12 bases left in between. The CDR3 is CASTPDRSGANVLTF. The CDR3 coding sequence is TGTGCCAGCACGCCCGACAGGTCTGGGGCCAACGTCCTGACTTTC.

This chain joins TRBV7-2 and TRBJ2-7, with D perhaps TRBD2 (6 bases). V was clipped by 6 bases and J by 3 bases, with 12 bases between them. This CDR3 is built from 13 residues. CDR1 SGHTA and CDR2 FQGNSA come from the germline V gene. This CDR3 reads CASRRGAFYEQYF. The CDR3 DNA reads TGTGCCAGCAGGCGGGGAGCGTTCTACGAGCAGTACTTC.

This rearrangement joins TRBV5-8 to TRBJ1-6, with D possibly being TRBD1 (5 bases). CDR3 size: 13 residues. The V gene lost 5 bases and the J gene lost 9 bases, with 12 bases spanning the gap. Germline lookup yields CDR1 SGHTS and CDR2 YDEGEE. CDR3 sequence: CASRGLWSSPLHF. As DNA, the CDR3 is TGTGCCAGCAGGGGACTTTGGAGTTCACCCCTCCACTTT. Drawing the rest from reference TRBV5-8 and TRBJ1-6, the complete variable domain is EAGVTQSPTHLIKTRGQQATLRCSPISGHTSVYWYQQALGLGLQFLLWYDEGEERNRGNFPPRFSGRQFPNYSSELNVNALELEDSALYLCASRGLWSSPLHFGNGTRLTVT.

The chain employs TRBV18 and TRBJ1-3, with D perhaps TRBD1 (6 bases). Germline loops: CDR1 KGHSH, CDR2 LQKENI. Trimming took off 2 bases at V and 3 bases at J, with 11 bases between the two ends. This CDR3 contains 15 residues. Here the CDR3 reads CASSPTGTLGNTIYF. As DNA, the CDR3 is TGTGCCAGCTCACCAACAGGGACGCTTGGAAACACCATATATTTT.

The J gene is TRBJ2-1, the V gene TRBV5-4; 7 bases align to TRBD2. The CDR3 extends over 15 amino acids. V trimming: 3 bases; J trimming: 5 bases; junction bases outside the gene matches: 8. CDR1 and CDR2 from the germline V gene are SGHNT and YYREEE (reference sequence). CDR3 sequence (DNA): TGTGCCAGCAGCTGGGGACTAACCGTAGACAATGAGCAGTTCTTC. Protein: CASSWGLTVDNEQFF.

The DNA for the CDR3 is TGTGCCAGTAGTATTTCCGCAACTAATGAAAAACTGTTTTTT. Translated: CASSISATNEKLFF. The V and J genes are TRBV19 and TRBJ1-4; unclear D gene. The V gene's germline CDR1 is LNHDA and CDR2 SQIVND (reference sequence). The CDR3 is made up of 14 amino acids. Trimming stripped 3 bases from V and 0 bases from J, with 5 bases between.

The chain uses TRBV2 and TRBJ2-7; the match to TRBD1 covers 7 bases. This CDR3 region has 14 residues. CDR1 and CDR2 (germline): SNHLY, FYNNEI. The J segment lost 3 bases and the V segment lost 4 bases, leaving 6 bases of the junction unmatched. The chain's CDR3 is CASSVSTGFYEQYF. DNA of the CDR3: TGTGCCAGCAGTGTCTCGACAGGGTTCTACGAGCAGTACTTC.

The CDR3 sequence is CASSLAGVAVGTGELFF. The DNA for the CDR3 is TGTGCCAGCAGCTTAGCGGGAGTAGCGGTGGGGACCGGGGAGCTGTTTTTT. V is TRBV7-2 and J is TRBJ2-2, with a possible D match to TRBD2 (6 bases). The germline V and J ends were trimmed by 0 bases and 5 bases, with 16 bases remaining between them. There are 17 residues in the CDR3. The germline V gene has CDR1 SGHTA and CDR2 FQGNSA. The full variable domain, completed using reference TRBV7-2 and TRBJ2-2, is GAGVSQSPSNKVTEKGKDVELRCDPISGHTALYWYRQSLGQGLEFLIYFQGNSAPDKSGLPSDRFSAERTGGSVSTLTIQRTQQEDSAVYLCASSLAGVAVGTGELFFGEGSRLTVL.

This clone was observed a single time. The chain links TRBV18 to TRBJ2-7, with D possibly matching TRBD2 (5 bases). There are 15 residues in the CDR3. V lost 4 bases and J 4 bases, leaving 17 bases between the germline ends. The V gene's germline CDR1 is KGHSH and CDR2 LQKENI. CDR3: CASSHGSPREYEQYF. CDR3 bases: TGTGCCAGCTCACATGGATCGCCTAGGGAGTACGAGCAGTACTTC.

The chain has TRBV10-3 and TRBJ2-3; 7 bases align to TRBD2. The CDR3 consists of 16 residues. Germline-derived CDR1 and CDR2 are ENHRY and SYGVKD. V lost 4 bases to trimming and J lost 2 bases; unmatched junction nucleotides: 9. The chain's CDR3 is CAISAAPGGTTDTQYF. The DNA for the CDR3 is TGTGCCATCAGTGCCGCCCCGGGGGGTACCACAGATACGCAGTATTTT.

This clone appeared a single time. The chain couples TRBV14 to TRBJ1-4, with a possible D match to TRBD1 (6 bases). V lost 4 bases and J 3 bases, leaving 15 bases between the germline ends. This CDR3 is built from 16 residues. Germline assignment: CDR1 SGHDN and CDR2 FVKESK. The CDR3 sequence: CASSPQTGISNEKLFF. The CDR3 DNA sequence: TGTGCCAGCAGCCCCCAAACAGGGATTTCTAATGAAAAACTGTTTTTT.

The CDR3 here is CASSLAGQGALGAFF. CDR3 DNA: TGTGCCAGCAGCTTAGCCGGACAGGGGGCGTTGGGAGCTTTCTTT. The chain is built from TRBV7-9 and TRBJ1-1; 11 bases match TRBD1. The trim removed 0 bases at V and 10 bases at J, leaving 7 bases unmatched. Germline CDR1 and CDR2: SEHNR and FQNEAQ (reference sequence). The CDR3 loop spans 15 amino acids.